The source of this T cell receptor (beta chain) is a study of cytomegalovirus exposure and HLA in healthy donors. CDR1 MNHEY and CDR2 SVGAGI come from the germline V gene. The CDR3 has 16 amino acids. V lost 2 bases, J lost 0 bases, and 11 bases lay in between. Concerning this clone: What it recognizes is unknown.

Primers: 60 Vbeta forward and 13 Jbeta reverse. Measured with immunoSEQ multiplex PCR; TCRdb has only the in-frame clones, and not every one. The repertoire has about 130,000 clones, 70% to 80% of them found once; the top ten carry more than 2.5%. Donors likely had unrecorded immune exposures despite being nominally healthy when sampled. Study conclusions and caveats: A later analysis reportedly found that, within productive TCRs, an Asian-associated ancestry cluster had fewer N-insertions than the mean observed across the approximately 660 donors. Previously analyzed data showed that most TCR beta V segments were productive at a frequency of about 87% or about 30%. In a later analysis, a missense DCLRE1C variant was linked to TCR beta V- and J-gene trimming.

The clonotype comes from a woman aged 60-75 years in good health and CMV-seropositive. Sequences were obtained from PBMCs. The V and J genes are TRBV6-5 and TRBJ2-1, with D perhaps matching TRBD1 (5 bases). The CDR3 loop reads CASSYQQVSSYNEQFF. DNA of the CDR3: TGTGCCAGCAGTTACCAACAGGTTAGCTCCTACAATGAGCAGTTCTTC.